This T cell receptor (beta chain) was retrieved from a study of human thymus T cells. Using immunoSEQ multiplex PCR, the repertoire was profiled, and TCRdb retains in-frame clones only, with some absent. The table shows roughly 120,000 clones, with about 95% occurring only once. Resections that were taken during corrective heart surgery supplied the thymus tissue. The CDR3 has 14 amino acids. Per germline, CDR1 MNHEY and CDR2 SMNVEV (reference sequence). V gave up 3 bases and J gave up 4 bases; unmatched junction bases: 3. The sample consisted of thymus tissue. The origin of this receptor is a boy younger than two with a congenital heart defect but otherwise immunologically healthy. The chain joins TRBV27 to TRBJ1-1; 9 nucleotides match TRBD1. The CDR3 is CASSFDRGVTEAFF. CDR3 sequence (DNA): TGTGCCAGCAGTTTTGACAGGGGGGTCACTGAAGCTTTCTTT.